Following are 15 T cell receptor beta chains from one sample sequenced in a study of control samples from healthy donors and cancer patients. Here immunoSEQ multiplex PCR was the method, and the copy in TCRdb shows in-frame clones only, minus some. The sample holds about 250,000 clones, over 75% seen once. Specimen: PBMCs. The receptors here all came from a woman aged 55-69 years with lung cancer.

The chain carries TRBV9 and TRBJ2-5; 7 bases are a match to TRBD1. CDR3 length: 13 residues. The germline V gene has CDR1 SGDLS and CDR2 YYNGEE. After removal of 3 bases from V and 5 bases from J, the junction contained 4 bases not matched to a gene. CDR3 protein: CASSGTGYETQYF. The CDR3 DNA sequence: TGTGCCAGCAGCGGGACAGGTTACGAGACCCAGTACTTC.

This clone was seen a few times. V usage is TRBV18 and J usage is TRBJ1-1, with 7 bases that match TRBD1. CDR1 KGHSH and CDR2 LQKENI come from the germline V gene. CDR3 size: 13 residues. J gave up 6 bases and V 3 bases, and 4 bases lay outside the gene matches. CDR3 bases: TGTGCCAGCTCACCGAGCCAGGGGGCTGAAGCTTTCTTT. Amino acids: CASSPSQGAEAFF. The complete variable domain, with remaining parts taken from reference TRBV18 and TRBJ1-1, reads NAGVMQNPRHLVRRRGQEARLRCSPMKGHSHVYWYRQLPEEGLKFMVYLQKENIIDESGMPKERFSAEFPKEGPSILRIQQVVRGDSAAYFCASSPSQGAEAFFGQGTRLTVV.

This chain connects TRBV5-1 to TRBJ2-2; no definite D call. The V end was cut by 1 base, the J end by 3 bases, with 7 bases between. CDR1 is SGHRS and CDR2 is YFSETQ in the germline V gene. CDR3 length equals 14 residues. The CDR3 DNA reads TGCGCCAGCAGCTTGTCCACCCACACCGGGGAGCTGTTTTTT. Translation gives CASSLSTHTGELFF.

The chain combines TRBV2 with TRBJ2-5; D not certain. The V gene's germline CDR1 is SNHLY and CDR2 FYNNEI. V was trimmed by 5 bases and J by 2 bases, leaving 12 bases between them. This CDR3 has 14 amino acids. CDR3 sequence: CASSYMLSQETQYF. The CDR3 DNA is TGTGCCAGCAGTTATATGTTATCACAAGAGACCCAGTACTTC.

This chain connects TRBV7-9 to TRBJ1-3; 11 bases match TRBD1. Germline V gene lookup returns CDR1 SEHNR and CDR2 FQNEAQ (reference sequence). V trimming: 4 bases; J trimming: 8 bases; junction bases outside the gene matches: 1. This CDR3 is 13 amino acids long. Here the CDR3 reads CASSSGQGDTIYF. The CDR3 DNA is TGTGCCAGCAGCTCGGGACAGGGGGACACCATATATTTT.

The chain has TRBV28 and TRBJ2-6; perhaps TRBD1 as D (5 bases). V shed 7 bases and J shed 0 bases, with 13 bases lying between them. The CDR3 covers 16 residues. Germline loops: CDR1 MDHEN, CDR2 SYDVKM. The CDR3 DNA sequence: TGTGCCAGCACCCTCCAAGGGGACTCTGGGGCCAACGTCCTGACTTTC. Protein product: CASTLQGDSGANVLTF.

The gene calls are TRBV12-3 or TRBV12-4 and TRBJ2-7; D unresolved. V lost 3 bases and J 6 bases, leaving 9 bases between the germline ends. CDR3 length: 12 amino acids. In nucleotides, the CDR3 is TGTGCCAGCAGTTTCTCCGCTGGCGAGCAGTACTTC. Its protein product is CASSFSAGEQYF.

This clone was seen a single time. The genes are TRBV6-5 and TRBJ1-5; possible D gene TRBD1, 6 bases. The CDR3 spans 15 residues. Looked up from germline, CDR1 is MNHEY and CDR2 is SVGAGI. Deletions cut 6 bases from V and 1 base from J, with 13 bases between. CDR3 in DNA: TGTGCCAGCAGCCCAGGGGACCTCAGCAATCAGCCCCAGCATTTT. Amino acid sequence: CASSPGDLSNQPQHF.

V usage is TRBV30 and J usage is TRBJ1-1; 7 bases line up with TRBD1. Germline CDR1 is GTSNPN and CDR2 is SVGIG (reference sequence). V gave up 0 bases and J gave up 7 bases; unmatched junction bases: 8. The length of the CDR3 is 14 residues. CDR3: CAWSVRDRVGEAFF. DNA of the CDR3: TGTGCCTGGAGTGTACGAGACAGGGTCGGTGAAGCTTTCTTT.

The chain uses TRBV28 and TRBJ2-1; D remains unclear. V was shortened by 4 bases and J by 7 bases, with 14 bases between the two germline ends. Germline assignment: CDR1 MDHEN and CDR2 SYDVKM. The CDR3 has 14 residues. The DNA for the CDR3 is TGTGCCAGCAGTTACGTGGGTCCGGTGAATGAGCAGTTCTTC. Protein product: CASSYVGPVNEQFF.

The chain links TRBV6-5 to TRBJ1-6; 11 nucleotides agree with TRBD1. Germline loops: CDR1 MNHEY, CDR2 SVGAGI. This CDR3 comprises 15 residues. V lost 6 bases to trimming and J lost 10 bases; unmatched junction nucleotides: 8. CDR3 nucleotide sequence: TGTGCCAGCAGACCCGCGGGACAGGGGGTCTCACCCCTCCACTTT. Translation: CASRPAGQGVSPLHF.

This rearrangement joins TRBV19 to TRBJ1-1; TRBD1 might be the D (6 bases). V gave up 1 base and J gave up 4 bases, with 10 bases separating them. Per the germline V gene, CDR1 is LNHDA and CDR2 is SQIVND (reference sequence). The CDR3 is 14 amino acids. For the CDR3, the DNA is TGTGCCAGTAGTATAGCGGGGGGCGGCACTGAAGCTTTCTTT. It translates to CASSIAGGGTEAFF.

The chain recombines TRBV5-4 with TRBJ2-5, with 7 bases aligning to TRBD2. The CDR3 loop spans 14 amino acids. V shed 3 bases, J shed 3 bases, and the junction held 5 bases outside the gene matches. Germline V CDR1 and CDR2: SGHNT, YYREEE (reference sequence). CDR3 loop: CASSWEGPKETQYF. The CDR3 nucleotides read TGTGCCAGCAGCTGGGAGGGGCCTAAAGAGACCCAGTACTTC. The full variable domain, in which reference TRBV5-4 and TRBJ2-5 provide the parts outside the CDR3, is ETGVTQSPTHLIKTRGQQVTLRCSSQSGHNTVSWYQQALGQGPQFIFQYYREEENGRGNFPPRFSGLQFPNYSSELNVNALELDDSALYLCASSWEGPKETQYFGPGTRLLVL.

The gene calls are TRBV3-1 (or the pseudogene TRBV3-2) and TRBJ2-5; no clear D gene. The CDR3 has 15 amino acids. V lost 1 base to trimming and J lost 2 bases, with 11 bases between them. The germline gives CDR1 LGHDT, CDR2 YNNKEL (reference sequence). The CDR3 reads CASSQVQLLQETQYF. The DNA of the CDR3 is TGTGCCAGCAGCCAAGTCCAACTCTTACAAGAGACCCAGTACTTC.

The CDR3 sequence is CASSPLLGGSYEQYF. CDR3 DNA sequence: TGTGCCAGCAGTCCCCTCCTGGGGGGTTCCTACGAGCAGTACTTC. This chain joins TRBV28 and TRBJ2-7, with TRBD2 as a possible D gene (6 bases). V was trimmed by 5 bases and J by 1 base, leaving 15 bases between them. The CDR3 extends over 15 amino acids. Germline V gives CDR1 MDHEN, CDR2 SYDVKM.